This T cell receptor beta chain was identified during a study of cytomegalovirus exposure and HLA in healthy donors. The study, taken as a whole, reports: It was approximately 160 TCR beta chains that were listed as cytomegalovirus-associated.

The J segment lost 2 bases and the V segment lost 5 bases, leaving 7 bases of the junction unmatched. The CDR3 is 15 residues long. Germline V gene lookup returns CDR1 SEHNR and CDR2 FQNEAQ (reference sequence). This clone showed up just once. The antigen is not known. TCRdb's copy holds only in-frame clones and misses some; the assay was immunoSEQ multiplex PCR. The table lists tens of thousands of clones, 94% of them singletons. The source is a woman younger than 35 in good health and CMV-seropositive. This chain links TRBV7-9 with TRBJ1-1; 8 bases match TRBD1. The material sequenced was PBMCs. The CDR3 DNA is TGTGCCAGCAGCCCGGCGGGACAGGAAAACACTGAAGCTTTCTTT. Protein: CASSPAGQENTEAFF. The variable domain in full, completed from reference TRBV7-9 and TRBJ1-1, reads DTGVSQNPRHKITKRGQNVTFRCDPISEHNRLYWYRQTLGQGPEFLTYFQNEAQLEKSRLLSDRFSAERPKGSFSTLEIQRTEQGDSAMYLCASSPAGQENTEAFFGQGTRLTVV.